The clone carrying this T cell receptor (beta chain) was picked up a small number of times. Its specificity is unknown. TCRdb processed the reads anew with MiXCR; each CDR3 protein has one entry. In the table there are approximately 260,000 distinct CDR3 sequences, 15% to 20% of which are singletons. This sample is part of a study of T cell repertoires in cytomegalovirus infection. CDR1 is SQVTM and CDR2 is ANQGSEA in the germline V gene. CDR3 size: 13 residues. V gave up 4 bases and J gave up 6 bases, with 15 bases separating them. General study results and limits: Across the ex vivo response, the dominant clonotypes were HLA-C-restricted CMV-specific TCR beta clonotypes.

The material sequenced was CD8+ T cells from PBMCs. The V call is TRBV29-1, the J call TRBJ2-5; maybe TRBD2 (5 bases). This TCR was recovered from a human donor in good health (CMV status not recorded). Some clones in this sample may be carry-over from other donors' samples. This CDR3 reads CSVVSGSGQTQYF. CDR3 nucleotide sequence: TGCAGCGTTGTCTCGGGATCCGGGCAGACCCAGTACTTC.